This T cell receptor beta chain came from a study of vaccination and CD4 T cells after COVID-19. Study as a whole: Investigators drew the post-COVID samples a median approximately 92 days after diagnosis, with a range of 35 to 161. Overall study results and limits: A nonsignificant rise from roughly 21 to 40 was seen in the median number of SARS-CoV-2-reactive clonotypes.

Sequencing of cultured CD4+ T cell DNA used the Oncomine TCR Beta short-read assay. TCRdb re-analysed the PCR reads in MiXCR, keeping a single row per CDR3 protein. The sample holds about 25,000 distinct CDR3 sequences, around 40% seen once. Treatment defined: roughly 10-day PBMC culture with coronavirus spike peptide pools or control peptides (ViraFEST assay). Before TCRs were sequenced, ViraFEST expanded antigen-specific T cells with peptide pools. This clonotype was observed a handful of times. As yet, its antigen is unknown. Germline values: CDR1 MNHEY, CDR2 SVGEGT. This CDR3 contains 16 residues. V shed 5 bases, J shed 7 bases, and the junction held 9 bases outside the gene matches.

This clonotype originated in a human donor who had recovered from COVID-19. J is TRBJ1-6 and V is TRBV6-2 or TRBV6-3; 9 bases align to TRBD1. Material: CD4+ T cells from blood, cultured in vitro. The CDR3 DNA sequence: TGTGCCAGCAGTCCCGGGACAGGGTTGTTGAATTCACCCCTCCACTTT. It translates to CASSPGTGLLNSPLHF.